This T cell receptor (beta chain) stems from a study of T-cell memory formation after mild COVID-19. Study-wide background: TCR clustering was largely donor specific.

For this clonotype: Antigen unknown.

Study outcomes and limitations: Memory cells collected pre-infection included some clones that later responded, suggesting cross-reactive memory joined. Clones that contracted from day 15 to 85 were balanced CD4/CD8, while later expanders leaned CD4+.

TCRalpha and TCRbeta libraries used 5'RACE with constant-segment primers and UMIs. Via MiXCR, TCRdb re-called the 5' RACE reads, giving one row per CDR3 protein. The repertoire has around 200,000 distinct CDR3 sequences, about 18% of them found once; the top ten carry 3% to 4%. The J segment lost 7 bases and the V segment lost 5 bases, leaving 2 bases of the junction unmatched. In germline, CDR1 is SGHVS, CDR2 FQNEAQ. The CDR3 consists of 13 residues. The sequencing input was PBMCs or a T cell subset sorted from them (not recorded which). This chain connects TRBV7-8 to TRBJ1-5, with 10 positions matching TRBD1. This receptor was identified in a young man who had mild COVID-19 (a few samples of this study predate the infection). Cell type and time point are not known. CDR3: CASSKGQGQPQHF. The CDR3 DNA reads as TGTGCCAGCAGCAAGGGACAGGGGCAGCCCCAGCATTTT.